The clone carrying this TCR beta chain occurred a few times. Its antigen remains unidentified. The data belong to a study of beta chain features in type 1 diabetes. Study in general: Taken together, all samples contributed roughly 100 million examined sorted cells.

Investigators reverse transcribed all isolated RNA, so they sequenced expressed TCRB transcripts. Method: immunoSEQ multiplex PCR; TCRdb's copy keeps in-frame clones and lacks some. Here the sample spans almost 350,000 clones, 20% being singletons. Regarding the study as a whole: PCR could preferentially amplify shorter templates, alike in patients and controls. There was no resolution here of whether HLA type influences TCRB rearrangement.

The V end was cut by 2 bases, the J end by 3 bases, with 5 bases between. The germline gives CDR1 SEHNR, CDR2 FQNEAQ (reference sequence). The CDR3 length is 12 residues. Sample: naive CD4+ T cells from blood. The sequence was collected from a woman aged 18 to 35 in good health. The chain carries TRBV7-9 and TRBJ2-7; no reliable D call. The CDR3 loop is CASSLNYYEQYF. The CDR3, as DNA: TGTGCCAGCAGCTTAAACTACTACGAGCAGTACTTC.